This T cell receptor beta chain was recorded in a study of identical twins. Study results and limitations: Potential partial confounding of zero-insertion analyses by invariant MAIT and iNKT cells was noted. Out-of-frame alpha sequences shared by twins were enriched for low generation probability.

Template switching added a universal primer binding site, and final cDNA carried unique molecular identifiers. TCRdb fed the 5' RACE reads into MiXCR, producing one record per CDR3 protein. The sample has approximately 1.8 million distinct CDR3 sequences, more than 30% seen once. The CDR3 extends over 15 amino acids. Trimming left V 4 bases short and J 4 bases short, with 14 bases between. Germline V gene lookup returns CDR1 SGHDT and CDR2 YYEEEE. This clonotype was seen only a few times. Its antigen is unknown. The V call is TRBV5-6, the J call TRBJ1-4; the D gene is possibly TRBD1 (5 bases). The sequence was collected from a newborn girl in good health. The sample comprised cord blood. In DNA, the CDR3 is TGTGCCAGCAGCCTCGGGCTCAGGGATAATGAAAAACTGTTTTTT. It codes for CASSLGLRDNEKLFF.